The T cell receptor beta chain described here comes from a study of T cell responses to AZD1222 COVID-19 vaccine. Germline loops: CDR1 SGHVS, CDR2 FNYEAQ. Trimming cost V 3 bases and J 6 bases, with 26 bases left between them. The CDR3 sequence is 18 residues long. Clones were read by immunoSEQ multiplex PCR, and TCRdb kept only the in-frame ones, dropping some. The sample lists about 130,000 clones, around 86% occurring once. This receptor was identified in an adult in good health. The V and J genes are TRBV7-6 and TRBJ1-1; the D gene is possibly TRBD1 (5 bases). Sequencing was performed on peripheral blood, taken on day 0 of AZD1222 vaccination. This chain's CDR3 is CASSFSPFGRGEGAEAFF. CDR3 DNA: TGTGCCAGCAGCTTTAGTCCTTTTGGTAGGGGCGAAGGGGCTGAAGCTTTCTTT. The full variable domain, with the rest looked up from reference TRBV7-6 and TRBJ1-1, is GAGVSQSPRYKVTKRGQDVALRCDPISGHVSLYWYRQALGQGPEFLTYFNYEAQQDKSGLPNDRFSAERPEGSISTLTIQRTEQRDSAMYRCASSFSPFGRGEGAEAFFGQGTRLTVV.